The 23 T cell receptor beta chains presented below share a single source sample, sequenced in a study of shared clonotypes between healthy human individuals. Method: immunoSEQ multiplex PCR; TCRdb's copy keeps in-frame clones and lacks some. The sample includes some 89,000 clones, around 67% of them seen just once. Sequencing used memory CD8+ T cells sorted from blood. Noted subset: CD45RO+ cells pooled with CCR7-negative TemRA cells. These receptors were collected from a man under 40 in good health.

This clone turned up a few times. The chain uses TRBV18 and TRBJ2-7; 8 positions agree with TRBD2. V lost 0 bases, J lost 6 bases, and 10 bases stayed unmatched. Germline V gene lookup returns CDR1 KGHSH and CDR2 LQKENI. This CDR3 is built from 16 residues. CDR3 protein: CASSPPGLVVGSEQYF. The CDR3 nucleotides are TGTGCCAGCTCACCACCGGGACTAGTTGTGGGTTCCGAGCAGTACTTC. Filled out from reference TRBV18 and TRBJ2-7, the complete variable domain reads NAGVMQNPRHLVRRRGQEARLRCSPMKGHSHVYWYRQLPEEGLKFMVYLQKENIIDESGMPKERFSAEFPKEGPSILRIQQVVRGDSAAYFCASSPPGLVVGSEQYFGPGTRLTVT.

This clone was detected only a few times. The V call is TRBV6-6, the J call TRBJ2-7, with TRBD1 as a possible D gene (6 bases). Germline-derived CDR1 and CDR2 are MNHNY and SVGAGI (reference sequence). The CDR3 is 14 residues long. The ends were cut back, 6 bases at V and 0 bases at J, with 12 bases in the middle. In DNA, the CDR3 is TGTGCCAGCAGCCAGGGGATGGGCTCCTACGAGCAGTACTTC. Translated, it gives CASSQGMGSYEQYF.

This clone has just a few counts. V is TRBV2 and J is TRBJ2-5; D may correspond to TRBD1 or TRBD2 (5 bases each). The CDR3 is 14 amino acids. Trimming took off 6 bases at V and 0 bases at J, with 11 bases between the two ends. CDR1 is SNHLY and CDR2 is FYNNEI in the germline V gene. This CDR3 is CASSGTLDQETQYF. CDR3 coding DNA: TGTGCCAGCAGCGGGACGCTAGACCAAGAGACCCAGTACTTC.

The chain couples TRBV5-1 to TRBJ2-4, with 7 bases matching TRBD2. With V trimmed by 0 bases and J by 8 bases, 8 bases remained unmatched. Germline V gene lookup returns CDR1 SGHRS and CDR2 YFSETQ. The CDR3 sequence is 15 residues long. CDR3 sequence: CASSLVGREGDIQYF. The CDR3 nucleotides read TGCGCCAGCAGCTTGGTGGGCAGGGAGGGTGACATTCAGTACTTC.

V and J are TRBV4-2 and TRBJ1-1; 9 bases line up with TRBD1. The CDR3 runs to 16 residues. Per germline, CDR1 LGHNA and CDR2 YNFKEQ. V trimming: 1 base; J trimming: 1 base; junction bases outside the gene matches: 4. The CDR3 spells CASSQAEGQGNTEAFF. The CDR3 nucleotides are TGTGCCAGCAGCCAAGCCGAGGGACAGGGGAACACTGAAGCTTTCTTT.

The chain has TRBV6-1 and TRBJ1-5; a weak D match, TRBD1 (5 bases). Germline V lookup: CDR1 MNHNS, CDR2 SASEGT. CDR3 size: 16 residues. Trimming pared 2 bases from V and 7 bases from J, leaving 18 bases between. CDR3 coding DNA: TGTGCCAGCAGTGAATCAGACTACGGGGCTGGACAGCCCCAGCATTTT. Translated, it gives CASSESDYGAGQPQHF.

The CDR3: CACSPGLAGLNTGELFF. DNA of the CDR3: TGTGCCTGTAGCCCGGGACTAGCGGGACTGAACACCGGGGAGCTGTTTTTT. This chain joins TRBV30 and TRBJ2-2, with 13 bases lining up with TRBD2. CDR3 length equals 17 residues. Germline V gene sequence: CDR1 GTSNPN, CDR2 SVGIG (reference sequence). V was clipped by 6 bases and J by 1 base; unmatched bases: 8.

The chain joins TRBV28 to TRBJ2-3, with 7 bases aligning to TRBD2. Germline trimming cut 3 bases from V and 2 bases from J; bases unmatched to any gene: 5. Germline CDR1 reads MDHEN; CDR2 reads SYDVKM. CDR3 length: 15 amino acids. CDR3 protein: CASSFGGSPTDTQYF. The CDR3 region has the DNA TGTGCCAGCAGTTTTGGCGGGAGCCCCACAGATACGCAGTATTTT.

This chain uses TRBV10-3 with TRBJ2-2; D gene uncertain. The CDR3 contains 11 residues. V was shortened by 8 bases and J by 6 bases, with 7 bases between the two germline ends. Germline loops: CDR1 ENHRY, CDR2 SYGVKD. CDR3 amino acids: CAIGPAGELFF. Written as DNA, the CDR3 is TGTGCCATCGGACCGGCCGGGGAGCTGTTTTTT.

In its sample, this clone was seen a few times. The chain combines TRBV7-2 with TRBJ2-1; the match to TRBD2 covers 13 bases. Trimming cost V 4 bases and J 8 bases; bases outside gene matches: 14. This CDR3 has 18 residues. Per the germline V gene, CDR1 is SGHTA and CDR2 is FQGNSA. The CDR3 loop is CASSSGLAGVVRAHEQFF. The CDR3, as DNA: TGTGCCAGCAGCTCCGGACTAGCGGGAGTGGTCCGTGCCCATGAGCAGTTCTTC.

This clone turned up a few times. The chain has TRBV30 and TRBJ1-1; D call uncertain. Germline assignment: CDR1 GTSNPN and CDR2 SVGIG (reference sequence). The CDR3 is 17 residues long. Trimming took off 4 bases at V and 3 bases at J, with 24 bases between the two ends. The CDR3 DNA is TGTGCCTGGACGTTCCCATACACGTGGGGTTTGGACACTGAAGCTTTCTTT. This encodes CAWTFPYTWGLDTEAFF.

The chain carries TRBV28 and TRBJ1-1, with D possibly TRBD1 on 6 matching bases. This CDR3 contains 16 residues. The germline V gene has CDR1 MDHEN and CDR2 SYDVKM. V was clipped by 7 bases and J by 1 base, with 19 bases between them. This chain's CDR3 is CASNPLGGTRNTEAFF. The CDR3 bases are TGTGCCAGCAACCCCTTGGGGGGGACAAGGAACACTGAAGCTTTCTTT.

This clone was observed a few times. V usage is TRBV10-3 and J usage is TRBJ2-3; D is ambiguous. This CDR3 region has 13 residues. V lost 7 bases, J lost 2 bases, and 10 bases lay in between. Germline V gives CDR1 ENHRY, CDR2 SYGVKD. CDR3 in DNA: TGTGCCATCAACGGCGGTCTCACAGATACGCAGTATTTT. This sequence encodes CAINGGLTDTQYF.

V gene TRBV10-3 combines with J gene TRBJ2-3; the D gene is possibly TRBD2 (6 bases). Between the trimmed V and J ends, which lost 9 bases and 2 bases, there was a span of 12 bases. The CDR3 consists of 13 residues. The germline V gene has CDR1 ENHRY and CDR2 SYGVKD. CDR3 in amino acids: CAILGGITDTQYF. CDR3 coding DNA: TGTGCCATTCTCGGGGGAATCACAGATACGCAGTATTTT.

This clone occurred many times. V gene TRBV6-1 combines with J gene TRBJ1-2; D is ambiguous. Deletions cut 6 bases from V and 3 bases from J, with 5 bases between. Germline assignment: CDR1 MNHNS and CDR2 SASEGT. This CDR3 is 11 amino acids long. CDR3 sequence: CASSEYYGYTF. In DNA form, the CDR3 reads TGTGCCAGCAGCGAATACTATGGCTACACCTTC.

The chain employs TRBV15 and TRBJ2-2; the D is unclear. The germline V and J ends were trimmed by 0 bases and 1 base, with 6 bases remaining between them. The CDR3 sequence is 15 residues long. Germline V gives CDR1 LNHNV, CDR2 YYDKDF (reference sequence). The CDR3 DNA is TGTGCCACCAGCAGAGACTCAGGGAACACCGGGGAGCTGTTTTTT. Protein: CATSRDSGNTGELFF.

The rearrangement uses TRBV4-3 and TRBJ2-6, with 10 bases that match TRBD2. This CDR3 is built from 17 residues. Unmatched junction bases numbered 8, after V lost 7 bases and J lost 2 bases. Germline V gene sequence: CDR1 LGHNA, CDR2 YSLEER. The CDR3: CASTKGTSETGANVLTF. The CDR3 coding sequence is TGCGCCAGCACGAAAGGGACTAGCGAGACTGGGGCCAACGTCCTGACTTTC.

The rearrangement uses TRBV7-9 and TRBJ2-1; D call uncertain. The germline V and J ends were trimmed by 5 bases and 9 bases, with 14 bases remaining between them. This CDR3 contains 13 residues. Per the germline V gene, CDR1 is SEHNR and CDR2 is FQNEAQ (reference sequence). CDR3 bases: TGTGCCAGCAGCATAAGCGCCCAGCGTGAGCAGTTCTTC. Protein: CASSISAQREQFF.

V usage is TRBV6-4 and J usage is TRBJ2-1; the D is unclear. This CDR3 has 13 residues. Germline CDR1 MRHNA, CDR2 SNTAGT. Trimming pared 4 bases from V and 9 bases from J, leaving 13 bases between. As DNA, the CDR3 is TGTGCCAGCAGTGCTTCCGGAGCAACTGAGCAGTTCTTC. Its protein product is CASSASGATEQFF.

The table lists this clone with a few counts. Within the sample, other DNA sequences also encode this same CDR3. This rearrangement joins TRBV27 to TRBJ2-7, with 9 bases lining up with TRBD2. Germline loops: CDR1 MNHEY, CDR2 SMNVEV (reference sequence). Germline trimming cut 3 bases from V and 4 bases from J; bases unmatched to any gene: 4. CDR3 length: 14 amino acids. The CDR3 DNA reads as TGTGCCAGCAGTTTCGCTAGCGGGACGTACGAGCAGTACTTC. Translated: CASSFASGTYEQYF.

The rearrangement uses TRBV6-5 and TRBJ2-7; 9 nucleotides agree with TRBD2. The CDR3 is made up of 14 amino acids. Germline CDR1 reads MNHEY; CDR2 reads SVGAGI. V lost 6 bases to trimming and J lost 6 bases; unmatched junction nucleotides: 9. The CDR3 protein is CASSPGLASSEQYF. DNA for the CDR3: TGTGCCAGCAGCCCCGGACTAGCGTCAAGCGAGCAGTACTTC.

The rearrangement uses TRBV28 and TRBJ2-1; 10 bases are shared with TRBD2. Germline loops: CDR1 MDHEN, CDR2 SYDVKM. This CDR3 spans 15 amino acids. V shed 5 bases, J shed 2 bases, and the junction held 3 bases outside the gene matches. The CDR3 coding sequence is TGTGCCAGCAGTATCCTAGCGGGAGCCTACAATGAGCAGTTCTTC. Protein product: CASSILAGAYNEQFF.

The V gene is TRBV2, the J gene TRBJ2-3, with no clear D. This CDR3 has 12 amino acids. Trimming shortened V by 10 bases and J by 0 bases, and 8 bases separated the two germline ends. CDR1 is SNHLY and CDR2 is FYNNEI in the germline V gene. The CDR3 spells CATRRSTDTQYF. CDR3 nucleotides: TGTGCCACCCGGCGGAGCACAGATACGCAGTATTTT.